This T cell receptor beta chain derives from a study of OX40 agonist ivuxolimab in advanced cancers. The CDR3 runs 14 residues. Trimming pared 1 base from V and 0 bases from J, leaving 6 bases between. Per the germline V gene, CDR1 is SEHNR and CDR2 is FQNEAQ (reference sequence). Autoimmune disease history or systemic immunosuppression disqualified patients. Using immunoSEQ multiplex PCR, the repertoire was profiled, and TCRdb retains in-frame clones only, with some absent. Seen here are tens of thousands of clones, around 90% observed once, and the top ten hold roughly 5%. The sample consisted of CD4+ or CD8+ T cells sorted from blood, taken in a trial of the OX40 agonist ivuxolimab. The V and J genes are TRBV7-9 and TRBJ1-1; D gene uncertain. This receptor was taken from an adult with an advanced solid tumor such as melanoma, head and neck, liver or kidney cancer. CDR3: CASSLGAMNTEAFF. The CDR3 region has the DNA TGTGCCAGCAGCTTAGGGGCCATGAACACTGAAGCTTTCTTT.